This T cell receptor beta chain was sequenced for a study of cytomegalovirus exposure and HLA in healthy donors (dated by TCRdb to the late 2010s). Context from the whole study: According to an earlier analysis of a few hundred of the donors, roughly 180 million T cells yielded approximately 120 million unique TCR beta sequences and approximately 300 Gb of sequence data. About 300 gigabases of sequencing data and tens of millions of unique TCR sequences were included in an early release covering several hundred HLA-typed donors. The genetic ancestry cluster associated with self-reported Caucasian donors included 81% of the roughly 400 genotyped donors. The study aimed to test whether signatures of past pathogen exposure could be identified by cataloging public T cell receptors. Using immunosequencing, the study profiled T cell repertoires from around 680 subjects and related those repertoires to cytomegalovirus serostatus. A separate validation cohort of over 95 different subjects was used in addition to the 666-subject first cohort. To predict cytomegalovirus infection status, the study brought together high-throughput TCR immunosequencing, statistical association of individual TCRs with disease status, and machine learning. In a later analysis, previously published TCR beta repertoires from roughly 710 donors were re-analyzed and high-resolution HLA genotyping was added so that TCR occurrence patterns could be studied. Rather than drawing on any new phenotypic data, the later analysis identified candidate immune exposures from TCR beta sequences and the way those sequences occurred across donors. To decide whether each TCR beta V gene segment behaved as functional or pseudogenic, an earlier analysis of approximately 600 of the donors relied on high-throughput TCR beta sequencing. Donor age, sex, ethnicity and CMV serostatus were collected together with the repertoire data. A later genetic analysis used genome-wide SNP genotypes for about 55% of the 666 donors, treating that subset as a discovery cohort. Every discovery cohort repertoire had been produced on one sequencing platform. Class I and class II HLA loci were covered by the typing at four-digit resolution. Typing coverage varied by locus: about 629-630 donors for A, B, C, DRB1 and DQB1; approximately 520 for DQA1; about 590 for DPA1; under 490 for DPB1. Roughly 5 DR-DQ haplotypes were handled as single units for association and clustering, since linkage in the cohort was strong. Across 300 to 500 genotyped donors of the cohort, an average of roughly 250,000 unique TCR beta nucleotide sequences per donor were sequenced, and 15% to 20% of those sequences were non-productive.

The paper's findings and limits, for the study overall: According to a later analysis, parvovirus B19, influenza, CMV and Epstein-Barr virus appeared linked to several top co-occurrence clusters. The presence/absence analyses assumed that sequencing depth was roughly uniform across donors, and that assumption may not be true. A later analysis associated about 17,000 TCR beta sequences with specific HLA alleles at a false discovery rate of 0.05. In a later analysis, HLA-associated TCR beta chains showed more clonal expansion and lower generation probabilities than non-associated chains that were equally common. According to the authors, the approach could potentially be generalized to other disease states and immunological phenotypes. Broadly in line with IMGT annotations, most TCR beta V segments showed up in productive rearrangements about 87% or about 30% of the time in an earlier analysis of several hundred of the donors. According to a later genetic analysis, donors in an Asian-associated ancestry cluster had fewer N-insertions in productive TCRs than the approximately 610-donor mean. According to a later analysis, most CMV-associated TCR beta chains appeared to be HLA-restricted, and the HLA associations seemed to be driven largely by CMV exposure. The 87-base-pair reads could not distinguish some IMGT-functional V segments, including TRBV6-2 and TRBV6-3, so those segments were excluded. In vitro tests confirmed that three of the cytomegalovirus-associated TCR beta chains recognize cytomegalovirus antigens. A later genetic analysis associated a missense DCLRE1C variant with V-gene and J-gene trimming of TCR beta chains, and an independent cohort replicated the association. CMV serostatus was the only immune exposure information available for the cohort. Linkage disequilibrium might explain the correlated functional status among segregating V segments, but an unknown experimental factor could not be ruled out. When HLA alleles, especially DR and DQ, strongly co-occurred, attributing TCR associations to individual alleles was difficult. In a later analysis, the rate of TCR association differed among HLA loci, with DRB1 alleles having the most associated TCRs and HLA-C alleles having the fewest. This cohort had only TCR beta chains sequenced, and the lack of alpha or paired-chain data limited which features could be detected. A cluster of highly shared sequence variants was judged likely to represent a technical artifact of the sequencing pipeline. Most TCR sequences were observed very rarely across donors, whereas some public TCRs were present in many individuals. Because HLA typing was unavailable for some donors at each locus, only the typed subset was used in association tests. A further reported finding was that TCR beta sequences accurately predicted the HLA-A and HLA-B alleles for most subjects in the first cohort. About 17 rarely observed V segments, including chromosome 9 orphons, were excluded from the earlier analysis of a few hundred of the donors because counts were too low. The study listed 150 to 200 TCR beta chains as associated with cytomegalovirus. In both the original and validation cohorts, the classifier was reported to diagnose cytomegalovirus status with high specificity and sensitivity.

This clone was seen a few times. It lacks a known antigen. Relative to the germline gene, one junction end is altered; a read error may explain this. The cohort consisted of approximately 690 healthy bone marrow donors. At the time of sampling, every cohort member was nominally healthy, though immune exposures that went unrecorded were likely present. The donor was CMV seropositive and belonged to the group of a few hundred seropositive cohort members. A peripheral blood sample was provided by each donor, and peripheral blood mononuclear cells were used for TCR beta sequencing. The Qiagen DNeasy Blood Extraction Kit was used to extract genomic DNA from the blood cell samples. CDR1 SEHNR and CDR2 FQNEAQ are derived from the germline V gene (reference sequence). Counted from cysteine to phenylalanine, this CDR3 has 16 amino acids. The only DNA kept is the CDR3, 48 bases in frame from the first base. Receptors were amplified or captured by the immunoSEQ multiplex PCR assay. A mixture of 60 forward primers for TCR Vbeta segments and 13 reverse primers for TCR Jbeta segments was used in the multiplex PCR. A multiplex PCR assay on genomic DNA amplified the CDR3 region of rearranged TCR beta genes. The amplified TCR beta libraries were sequenced on the Illumina HiSeq System as 87-base-pair reads. Per the original workflow: A later analysis counted tens of millions of unique TCR beta chains across the 650 to 800 repertoires, and around 9.9 million of these chains were shared by at least two donors. To remove PCR and sequencing errors, raw reads were error-corrected and collapsed into unique sequences using a nearest-neighbor algorithm that merged closely related sequences. To assign V, D and J gene segments, CDR3 sequences were aligned to IMGT reference sequences. For a sequence to be retained, a match of at least six nucleotides was required to both a V gene segment and a J gene segment. A rearrangement was called productive if the CDR3 had no stop codons and remained in frame with V and J, and every other rearrangement was called non-productive. CDR3 was defined by IMGT convention, running from the second conserved V-encoded cysteine to the conserved J-encoded phenylalanine. The earlier analysis of fewer than 750 of the donors excluded sequences that lacked an unambiguous match to a single V gene segment. An earlier analysis of fewer than 650 of the donors classified V segments as functional when productive rearrangements were above 56.7% and as segregating when the standard deviation between donors was above 5%. A statistical classification framework was developed to diagnose cytomegalovirus status using the catalog of TCR beta chain sequences. A later analysis assigned V and J genes by comparing TCR nucleotide sequences with IMGT/GENE-DB human TR gene sequences. Using the TCRdist pipeline, a later analysis assigned CDR3 sequences along with most-parsimonious VDJ recombination scenarios. A later analysis defined each TCR beta chain by its CDR3 amino acid sequence plus V-gene family, and excluded reads lacking a unique V-gene family. In a later analysis, fewer than 650 highly shared, low-generation-probability nucleotide sequences were removed to address suspected cross-contamination and a sequencing artifact. In a later analysis, a clonal expansion index for each public chain was calculated from normalized within-repertoire ranks of inferred template counts. In a later analysis, generation probabilities were computed with a VDJ recombination model fitted to out-of-frame rearrangements, and the resulting probabilities were checked against IGoR. Hypergeometric tests were used in a later analysis to score TCR-TCR, TCR-HLA and TCR-CMV co-occurrence, with a repertoire-size bias correction applied to the TCR pairs. To estimate false discovery rates, a later analysis permuted the HLA or CMV assignments 20 times. In a later analysis, co-occurring TCRs were grouped with DBSCAN, and TCRdist sequence similarity was added when clustering was performed within HLA-allele-positive subsets. Repertoires with fewer than 30,000 or more than 120,000 public chains were left out of co-occurrence clustering, as were several repertoires with anomalous nucleotide sharing. TCRdb stores this immuneACCESS table with in-frame sequences only. Part of the clones is absent; in the studies checked, under half of the shortfall reflects unresolved V genes, and no reason is known for the rest. V and J calls and clone size are as listed in that table; D and trimming were resolved from the DNA. This sample holds approximately 140,000 clones; roughly 80% were observed only once. The biggest ten clones account for approximately 6.3% of the sample.

The TCR was taken from a woman aged 40 to 50 in good health and CMV-seropositive. The chain is assembled from TRBV7-9 and TRBJ2-7; a tentative D call is TRBD2 (7 bases match). The source material was PBMCs. The sequenced DNA is TGTTCCAGCAGCTCTAGCAAGTGGGGGGGCGTATATGAGCAGTACTTC. Its translation is CSSSSSKWGGVYEQYF. The CDR3, completed at both ends by the reference TRBV7-9 and TRBJ2-7 genes, gives the full variable domain DTGVSQNPRHKITKRGQNVTFRCDPISEHNRLYWYRQTLGQGPEFLTYFQNEAQLEKSRLLSDRFSAERPKGSFSTLEIQRTEQGDSAMYLCSSSSSKWGGVYEQYFGPGTRLTVT.